This is a list of T cell receptor beta chains from one sample in a study of OX40 agonist ivuxolimab in advanced cancers. Clones were read by immunoSEQ multiplex PCR, and TCRdb kept only the in-frame ones, dropping some. The sample records about 110,000 clones, more than 85% being singletons. The material was CD4+ or CD8+ T cells sorted from blood, obtained in a trial of the OX40 agonist ivuxolimab. The origin of the receptors is an adult with an advanced solid tumor such as melanoma, head and neck, liver or kidney cancer. CDR3s include the opening cysteine and the closing phenylalanine or tryptophan. A D gene is named only where the DNA matches it firmly. The size of a clone is reported for some rows only, either as once, few or many, or as a class for expanded clones.

clone_size: -; j_call: TRBJ2-2; d_call: TRBD1; v_call: TRBV11-1; cdr3_length: 15; cdr3_aa: CASSLAGQGAGELFF; cdr3_nt: TGTGCCAGCAGCTTAGCGGGCCAGGGGGCGGGGGAGCTGTTTTTT
clone_size: -; j_call: TRBJ2-5; d_call: -; v_call: TRBV18; cdr3_length: 14; cdr3_aa: CASSQGQQQETQYF; cdr3_nt: TGTGCCAGCTCCCAAGGACAGCAACAAGAGACCCAGTACTTC
clone_size: -; j_call: TRBJ1-1; d_call: TRBD1; v_call: TRBV7-7; cdr3_length: 14; cdr3_aa: CASSPGQGNTEAFF; cdr3_nt: TGTGCTAGCAGCCCGGGACAGGGGAACACTGAAGCTTTCTTT
clone_size: -; j_call: TRBJ2-7; d_call: -; v_call: TRBV19; cdr3_length: 14; cdr3_aa: CASSIGGVSYEQYF; cdr3_nt: TGTGCCAGTAGTATAGGGGGTGTCTCCTACGAGCAGTACTTC
clone_size: -; j_call: TRBJ1-4; d_call: -; v_call: TRBV5-1; cdr3_length: 16; cdr3_aa: CASSSSPGANNEKLFF; cdr3_nt: TGCGCCAGCAGCTCGTCCCCAGGGGCTAATAATGAAAAACTGTTTTTT
clone_size: -; j_call: TRBJ2-3; d_call: -; v_call: TRBV4-1; cdr3_length: 17; cdr3_aa: CASSQEVGRPSTDTQYF; cdr3_nt: TGCGCCAGCAGCCAAGAGGTGGGACGGCCTAGCACAGATACGCAGTATTTT
clone_size: -; j_call: TRBJ2-5; d_call: TRBD2; v_call: TRBV5-1; cdr3_length: 18; cdr3_aa: CASSSLTSGGAIVETQYF; cdr3_nt: TGCGCCAGCAGCTCCCTGACTAGCGGGGGGGCGATAGTAGAGACCCAGTACTTC
clone_size: few; j_call: TRBJ2-7; d_call: -; v_call: TRBV6-5; cdr3_length: 14; cdr3_aa: CASSSEWGSYEQYF; cdr3_nt: TGTGCCAGCAGTTCAGAATGGGGCTCCTACGAGCAGTACTTC
clone_size: few; j_call: TRBJ1-1; d_call: -; v_call: TRBV11-2; cdr3_length: 13; cdr3_aa: CASSPFRDTEAFF; cdr3_nt: TGTGCCAGCAGCCCCTTCCGAGACACTGAAGCTTTCTTT
clone_size: -; j_call: TRBJ2-5; d_call: -; v_call: TRBV7-7; cdr3_length: 13; cdr3_aa: CASSPTGAGTQYF; cdr3_nt: TGTGCTAGCAGCCCGACCGGAGCCGGGACCCAGTACTTC